The 20 T cell receptor beta chains below come from one sample, sequenced in a study of blood T cells in healthy people across ages. The use of a sample-barcoded 5' primer and a J-beta primer mix characterized a second PCR of roughly 7 to 11 cycles. In TCRdb, the 5' RACE reads were re-called with MiXCR into one record per CDR3 protein. Of about 970,000 distinct CDR3 sequences listed, around 54% are singletons. The sample comprised blood. These receptors were collected from a woman between 55 and 75 years old in good health.

The rearrangement uses TRBV12-3 or TRBV12-4 and TRBJ2-1; no clear D gene. Deletions cut 5 bases from V and 5 bases from J, with 7 bases between. The CDR3 loop spans 12 amino acids. The CDR3 loop is CASSGENNEQFF. CDR3 sequence (DNA): TGTGCCAGCAGTGGAGAGAACAATGAGCAGTTCTTC.

This chain connects TRBV7-2 to TRBJ2-3; perhaps TRBD2 as D (6 bases). The germline V gene encodes CDR1 SGHTA and CDR2 FQGNSA. Trimming stripped 5 bases from V and 1 base from J, with 16 bases between. The CDR3 has 16 amino acids. The CDR3 loop is CASSHLSGFGTDTQYF. The CDR3 coding sequence is TGTGCCAGCAGCCACCTTAGCGGTTTTGGCACAGATACGCAGTATTTT.

This clonotype was observed many times. The V call is TRBV3-1, the J call TRBJ2-5, with D possibly TRBD2 on 5 matching bases. Germline V lookup: CDR1 LGHDT, CDR2 YNNKEL (reference sequence). Trimming pared 5 bases from V and 6 bases from J, leaving 16 bases between. The CDR3 has 14 amino acids. This CDR3 reads CASSDRQLGKTQYF. CDR3 DNA: TGTGCCAGCAGCGATAGACAACTAGGCAAGACCCAGTACTTC.

The chain links TRBV7-2 to TRBJ2-6, with TRBD1 as a possible D gene (5 bases). The germline V and J ends were trimmed by 5 bases and 1 base, with 15 bases remaining between them. The CDR3 spans 17 residues. Looked up from germline, CDR1 is SGHTA and CDR2 is FQGNSA. The CDR3 here is CASSPETVPSGANVLTF. The CDR3 DNA follows: TGTGCCAGCAGCCCGGAGACAGTTCCTTCTGGGGCCAACGTCCTGACTTTC.

The rearrangement joins TRBV9 to TRBJ2-3; 9 nucleotides match TRBD2. Germline CDR1 reads SGDLS; CDR2 reads YYNGEE. The trim removed 2 bases at V and 2 bases at J, leaving 9 bases unmatched. The length of the CDR3 is 17 residues. The CDR3 region is CASSVRGAGGNTDTQYF. The CDR3 bases are TGTGCCAGCAGCGTCCGAGGAGCGGGAGGTAACACAGATACGCAGTATTTT.

This clonotype has only a few counts. This rearrangement joins TRBV6-5 to TRBJ2-7; maybe TRBD1 (6 bases). This CDR3 region has 15 residues. Trimming removed 5 bases from V and 2 bases from J, with 16 bases in between. The germline V gene encodes CDR1 MNHEY and CDR2 SVGAGI. CDR3 in amino acids: CASSLQGIGTYEQYF. CDR3 DNA: TGTGCCAGCAGTCTACAGGGAATCGGAACCTACGAGCAGTACTTC.

This clonotype was found a few times. The chain has TRBV20-1 and TRBJ2-7; D is possibly TRBD1 or TRBD2 (5 bases each). The V and J ends lost 6 bases and 3 bases respectively, with 21 bases between them. Germline CDR1 reads DFQATT; CDR2 reads SNEGSKA (reference sequence). The CDR3 is 15 amino acids. CDR3 region: CSADLEGPPFYEQYF. The DNA for the CDR3 is TGCAGTGCCGACCTAGAGGGGCCGCCCTTCTACGAGCAGTACTTC.

The rearrangement links TRBV29-1 to TRBJ2-1; D is possibly TRBD2 (6 bases). Trimming cost V 7 bases and J 10 bases, with 23 bases left between them. CDR1 and CDR2 (germline): SQVTM, ANQGSEA. The CDR3 runs 14 residues. This CDR3 is CSAGTGLGAYEQFF. The CDR3, as DNA: TGCAGCGCTGGAACGGGACTGGGAGCCTACGAGCAGTTCTTC.

The chain has TRBV5-1 and TRBJ2-4; 9 nucleotides agree with TRBD2. The J call is uncertain, as TRBJ2-7 better fits the DNA end. Germline lookup yields CDR1 SGHRS and CDR2 YFSETQ. The length of the CDR3 is 18 residues. This CDR3 reads CATSDPTVIILAGYEQYF. DNA of the CDR3: TGCGCCACCTCGGATCCCACGGTAATAATCCTAGCGGGGTACGAGCAGTACTTC.

The chain couples TRBV4-1 to TRBJ2-7; no clear D. The CDR3 runs 14 residues. CDR1 is MGHRA, CDR2 YSYEKL, per germline. V lost 2 bases to trimming and J lost 4 bases, with 12 bases between them. In DNA form, the CDR3 reads TGCGCCAGCAGCCAAAACTCCAGGAGTTACGAGCAGTACTTC. This sequence encodes CASSQNSRSYEQYF.

This chain links TRBV6-1 with TRBJ2-7; D unresolved. CDR1 is MNHNS, CDR2 SASEGT, per germline. The CDR3 spans 12 residues. V lost 1 base, J lost 4 bases, and 5 bases lay in between. The CDR3, as DNA: TGTGCCAGCAGTGAAGTCAGTTACGAGCAGTACTTC. Protein: CASSEVSYEQYF.

This rearrangement joins TRBV20-1 to TRBJ2-5; 13 bases line up with TRBD2. CDR3 length equals 15 residues. Trimming at V came to 3 bases and at J to 7 bases, leaving 8 bases not matched to a gene. Germline V CDR1 and CDR2: DFQATT, SNEGSKA (reference sequence). Here the CDR3 reads CSASTGLAGVRTQYF. The CDR3 bases are TGCAGTGCTAGCACAGGACTAGCGGGAGTAAGGACCCAGTACTTC.

The sample holds a few counts of this clonotype. The chain recombines TRBV5-1 with TRBJ2-1; 15 nucleotides align to TRBD2. The CDR3 totals 16 residues. CDR1 is SGHRS and CDR2 is YFSETQ in the germline V gene. V shed 4 bases and J 7 bases; nucleotides not matched to a gene: 6. CDR3 loop: CASSPRTSGRDNEQFF. In nucleotides, the CDR3 is TGCGCCAGCAGCCCCCGGACTAGCGGGAGGGATAATGAGCAGTTCTTC.

The genes are TRBV5-1 and TRBJ2-2, with TRBD1 matching 9 bases. From germline, CDR1 is SGHRS and CDR2 YFSETQ. The junction had 6 bases not matched to a gene; V was cut back by 5 bases and J by 4 bases. This CDR3 spans 15 amino acids. CDR3: CASRAGTGFTGELFF. The CDR3 nucleotides read TGCGCCAGCAGGGCCGGGACAGGGTTCACCGGGGAGCTGTTTTTT.

This sequence joins TRBV12-3 or TRBV12-4 and TRBJ2-1; 9 nucleotides match TRBD2. The V gene end was trimmed by 5 bases and the J gene end by 3 bases; junction bases not matched to a gene: 5. The CDR3 has 15 amino acids. The CDR3: CASSPTSGDYNEQFF. The CDR3, as DNA: TGTGCCAGCAGTCCGACTAGCGGAGACTACAATGAGCAGTTCTTC.

As for this clonotype: This may come from a read error, since a much larger clone is one base off. This chain uses TRBV7-3 with TRBJ2-3, with D perhaps matching TRBD1 (5 bases). With 8 bases removed from V and 3 bases from J, the gap between germline ends came to 15 bases. The CDR3 loop spans 14 amino acids. CDR1 and CDR2 (germline): SGHTA, FQGTGA. CDR3 DNA sequence: TGTGCCAGCCGGTGGGGCAGTATAACAGATACGCAGTATTTT. Its protein is CASRWGSITDTQYF.

This sequence joins TRBV28 and TRBJ2-2; 8 bases match TRBD1. Germline V gene sequence: CDR1 MDHEN, CDR2 SYDVKM. The CDR3 spans 16 residues. The V gene end was trimmed by 5 bases and the J gene end by 5 bases; junction bases not matched to a gene: 10. CDR3 protein: CASSLPGTGFTGELFF. The CDR3 DNA is TGTGCCAGCAGTCTTCCCGGGACAGGTTTTACCGGGGAGCTGTTTTTT. The full variable domain, completed using reference TRBV28 and TRBJ2-2, is DVKVTQSSRYLVKRTGEKVFLECVQDMDHENMFWYRQDPGLGLRLIYFSYDVKMKEKGDIPEGYSVSREKKERFSLILESASTNQTSMYLCASSLPGTGFTGELFFGEGSRLTVL.

This sequence joins TRBV7-9 and TRBJ2-7; D unclear. V dropped 8 bases and J dropped 4 bases, with 12 bases sitting between them. Germline V lookup: CDR1 SEHNR, CDR2 FQNEAQ (reference sequence). CDR3 size: 12 residues. The CDR3 here is CASASQSYEQYF. In DNA form, the CDR3 reads TGTGCCAGCGCCTCCCAGTCTTACGAGCAGTACTTC.

The rearrangement joins TRBV5-1 to TRBJ2-4; TRBD2 matches 14 bases. The closer fit of TRBJ2-7 to the DNA end suggests the J call may be wrong. CDR1 is SGHRS and CDR2 is YFSETQ in the germline V gene. The CDR3 sequence is 18 residues long. CDR3 sequence: CASSSNPGLAGVLYEQYF. The CDR3 DNA is TGCGCCAGCAGCTCAAACCCGGGACTAGCGGGAGTATTATACGAGCAGTACTTC.

V is TRBV27 and J is TRBJ2-7; D may be TRBD2 (6 bases). This CDR3 contains 13 residues. Germline assignment: CDR1 MNHEY and CDR2 SMNVEV (reference sequence). Trimming took 5 bases from V and 3 from J, leaving 11 bases between them. The CDR3 coding sequence is TGTGCCAGCAGTCCATTTAGCGGCTACGAGCAGTACTTC. Its translation: CASSPFSGYEQYF.